What follows are 10 T cell receptor beta chains derived from one specimen sequenced in a study of human T cells and chemical hapten exposure. MiXCR, run by TCRdb on the 5' RACE reads, gives a single entry per CDR3 protein. Of around 82,000 distinct CDR3 sequences listed, about 7.7% are singletons. Total RNA was isolated from unfractionated whole blood. These receptors all come from a male donor in good health.

This clonotype was seen a handful of times. This chain joins TRBV6-5 and TRBJ2-5; tentatively, D is TRBD1 (5 bases). The CDR3 is 14 amino acids. From germline, CDR1 is MNHEY and CDR2 SVGAGI. Between the trimmed V and J ends, which lost 2 bases and 2 bases, there was a span of 9 bases. CDR3 residues: CASSYDRDQETQYF. In DNA, the CDR3 is TGTGCCAGCAGTTACGACAGAGATCAAGAGACCCAGTACTTC.

Note on this clonotype: A much larger clone differs from this one at a single base, so this may be a read error. The chain has TRBV12-3 or TRBV12-4 and TRBJ1-5, with a tentative D call TRBD1 (5 bases). V shed 3 bases and J shed 2 bases, with 14 bases lying between them. This CDR3 has 16 amino acids. This CDR3 is CASSFGGTNGNQPQHF. The CDR3 DNA sequence: TGTGCCAGCAGTTTCGGAGGGACTAATGGCAATCAGCCCCAGCATTTT.

The gene calls are TRBV9 and TRBJ1-2; no reliable D call. Trimming shortened V by 0 bases and J by 0 bases, and 12 bases separated the two germline ends. CDR1 is SGDLS and CDR2 is YYNGEE in the germline V gene. The CDR3 spans 16 residues. The CDR3: CASSVASDGSNYGYTF. CDR3 bases: TGTGCCAGCAGCGTAGCTTCAGACGGATCTAACTATGGCTACACCTTC.

The chain has TRBV3-1 and TRBJ2-7; 8 bases are shared with TRBD1. Per germline, CDR1 LGHDT and CDR2 YNNKEL (reference sequence). The junction had 13 bases not matched to a gene; V was cut back by 4 bases and J by 5 bases. The CDR3 runs 16 residues. Written as DNA, the CDR3 is TGTGCCAGCAGCCTTCAATTCCGGGACAGGCGCCACGAGCAGTACTTC. Encoded protein: CASSLQFRDRRHEQYF.

This clonotype was found a few times. The chain is built from TRBV5-1 and TRBJ2-1; perhaps TRBD1 as D (7 bases). Germline assignment: CDR1 SGHRS and CDR2 YFSETQ. This CDR3 region has 17 residues. V lost 4 bases and J 1 base, leaving 18 bases between the germline ends. CDR3 in amino acids: CASSVAGSGGSYNEQFF. DNA of the CDR3: TGCGCCAGCAGCGTCGCCGGCTCAGGGGGGTCCTACAATGAGCAGTTCTTC.

Only a few counts were recorded for this clonotype. The chain combines TRBV6-5 with TRBJ2-5, with TRBD2 matching over 8 bases. Trimming took 2 bases from V and 9 from J; bases not matched to a gene: 8. The CDR3 sequence is 14 residues long. The germline CDR1 and CDR2 sequences are MNHEY and SVGAGI. The CDR3, as DNA: TGTGCCAGCAGTTACCATGTTAGCGGGGAGTCCCAGTACTTC. This encodes CASSYHVSGESQYF.

About this clonotype: This may be a read error: a much more frequent sequence differs by one nucleotide. The chain links TRBV12-3 or TRBV12-4 to TRBJ2-7; D not resolved. Trimming took 3 bases from V and 6 from J, leaving 6 bases between them. This CDR3 comprises 11 residues. CDR3 region: CASSLSGEQYF. The CDR3 DNA reads TGTGCCAGCAGTTTGTCGGGCGAGCAGTACTTC.

This clonotype was seen more than once but under ten times. The rearrangement links TRBV4-2 to TRBJ1-5; 8 bases align to TRBD1. CDR1 LGHNA and CDR2 YNFKEQ come from the germline V gene. V gave up 1 base and J gave up 4 bases; unmatched junction bases: 6. CDR3 length: 16 residues. CDR3 DNA: TGTGCCAGCAGCCAAGGGACAGGGAGTAGGAATCAGCCCCAGCATTTT. This translates into CASSQGTGSRNQPQHF.

This clonotype was counted at least ten times. The V gene is TRBV10-3, the J gene TRBJ2-7, with 7 nucleotides matching TRBD2. Germline loops: CDR1 ENHRY, CDR2 SYGVKD. The V and J ends lost 2 bases and 4 bases, in that order; junction bases with no gene match: 2. The CDR3 sequence is 13 residues long. The CDR3 region is CAISESGTYEQYF. DNA of the CDR3: TGTGCCATCAGTGAGAGCGGGACTTACGAGCAGTACTTC.

This clonotype was detected ten times or more. The genes are TRBV7-9 and TRBJ2-5, with a possible D match to TRBD2 (6 bases). Trimming shortened V by 4 bases and J by 5 bases, and 11 bases separated the two germline ends. Looked up from germline, CDR1 is SEHNR and CDR2 is FQNEAQ (reference sequence). The CDR3 runs 13 residues. The CDR3 here is CASSSEGLETQYF. For the CDR3, the DNA is TGTGCCAGCAGCTCGGAGGGCCTCGAGACCCAGTACTTC.